This T cell receptor beta chain derives from a study of identifying expanded T cells in peripheral blood. Turning to this clone: As yet, its antigen is unknown.

Data came from immunoSEQ multiplex PCR; TCRdb stores just in-frame clones and leaves some out. The table lists some 75,000 clones, 90% of them singletons. Germline lookup yields CDR1 MNHNS and CDR2 SASEGT. The CDR3 loop spans 15 amino acids. Study observations and caveats: Variance in clone template counts between approximately 2-week samples significantly increased with total template count across all healthy donors.

No infections or other immune events were documented during collection. Sequenced sample: blood. This TCR was sampled from a person aged 18-69 years in good health. The chain couples TRBV6-1 to TRBJ1-4; D possibly corresponds to TRBD1 (6 bases). The CDR3 sequence: CASQRTGGPNEKLFF. As DNA, the CDR3 is TGTGCTTCCCAGAGGACCGGGGGCCCAAATGAAAAACTGTTTTTT.